The rows below give T cell receptor beta chains drawn from one sample of a study of spatial heterogeneity in lung cancer. TCRdb analysed the 5' RACE reads with MiXCR anew, one entry per CDR3 protein. The sample has some 50,000 distinct CDR3 sequences, 6% to 9.5% seen once. The starting material was PBMCs, obtained at surgery. The receptors were gathered from a female donor with early-stage non-small cell lung cancer. CDR3s leave out the opening cysteine and the closing phenylalanine or tryptophan. Expanded clones are given a class, and other clones once, few, many or no size at all.

j_gene: TRBJ1-2; v_gene: TRBV10-3; abundance: many; CDR3aa: AISEPRGPYGYT
j_gene: TRBJ2-2; v_gene: TRBV7-2; abundance: .; CDR3aa: ASSRSSGGAETGELF
j_gene: TRBJ2-1; v_gene: TRBV11-3; abundance: once; CDR3aa: ASSPRGDNEQF
j_gene: TRBJ2-5; v_gene: TRBV7-2; abundance: many; CDR3aa: ASSPGLARGGLQETQY
j_gene: TRBJ2-3; v_gene: TRBV18; abundance: .; CDR3aa: ASSKSSGGGTDTQY
j_gene: TRBJ2-6; v_gene: TRBV5-1; abundance: few; CDR3aa: ASSLQQRGGYSGANVLT
j_gene: TRBJ2-5; v_gene: TRBV7-9; abundance: .; CDR3aa: ASSQTGGPETQY
j_gene: TRBJ2-5; v_gene: TRBV11-1; abundance: few; CDR3aa: ASRPTGYETQY
j_gene: TRBJ2-7; v_gene: TRBV4-1; abundance: once; CDR3aa: ASSQLGQGYEQY
j_gene: TRBJ2-1; v_gene: TRBV27; abundance: many; CDR3aa: ASSWGPGGEQF
j_gene: TRBJ2-7; v_gene: TRBV6-5; abundance: .; CDR3aa: ASSNQGRGYEQY
j_gene: TRBJ2-5; v_gene: TRBV7-9; abundance: .; CDR3aa: ASSLVATEQETQY
j_gene: TRBJ2-7; v_gene: TRBV28; abundance: many; CDR3aa: ASSLLQRLREQY
j_gene: TRBJ2-1; v_gene: TRBV12-3/TRBV12-4; abundance: few; CDR3aa: ASSLDGGANEQF
j_gene: TRBJ2-3; v_gene: TRBV7-8; abundance: many; CDR3aa: ASSLEIGTQY
j_gene: TRBJ2-7; v_gene: TRBV30; abundance: few; CDR3aa: AWSPTPAEQY
j_gene: TRBJ2-7; v_gene: TRBV5-4; abundance: .; CDR3aa: ASSLQGAAYEQY
j_gene: TRBJ2-4; v_gene: TRBV14; abundance: many; CDR3aa: ASSPVAQGIQY
j_gene: TRBJ1-4; v_gene: TRBV7-2; abundance: few; CDR3aa: ASSPNRGRSEKLF
j_gene: TRBJ2-1; v_gene: TRBV6-2/TRBV6-3; abundance: many; CDR3aa: ASIRSRDRVDNEQF
j_gene: TRBJ2-3; v_gene: TRBV7-7; abundance: many; CDR3aa: ASSFALGDTQY
j_gene: TRBJ2-5; v_gene: TRBV20-1; abundance: many; CDR3aa: SARERETQY
j_gene: TRBJ1-3; v_gene: TRBV20-1; abundance: many; CDR3aa: SAIRGQGNTIY
j_gene: TRBJ2-5; v_gene: TRBV2; abundance: few; CDR3aa: ASLTGNQETQY
j_gene: TRBJ2-1; v_gene: TRBV19; abundance: .; CDR3aa: ASRPSGGAHEQF
j_gene: TRBJ1-4; v_gene: TRBV4-3; abundance: many; CDR3aa: ASSQDGPPTTNEKLF
j_gene: TRBJ1-5; v_gene: TRBV12-3/TRBV12-4; abundance: .; CDR3aa: ASSLQYQPQH
j_gene: TRBJ2-5; v_gene: TRBV20-1; abundance: many; CDR3aa: SASHRVGAGAQY
j_gene: TRBJ2-6; v_gene: TRBV7-2; abundance: many; CDR3aa: ASSLTASGANVLT
j_gene: TRBJ2-3; v_gene: TRBV6-2/TRBV6-3; abundance: few; CDR3aa: ASIRSRQPKDTQY
j_gene: TRBJ1-1; v_gene: TRBV30; abundance: .; CDR3aa: AWKGSRNTEAF
j_gene: TRBJ1-6; v_gene: TRBV12-3/TRBV12-4; abundance: many; CDR3aa: ASSSLSSPLH
j_gene: TRBJ2-2; v_gene: TRBV7-9; abundance: many; CDR3aa: ASSQAGARDTGELF
j_gene: TRBJ2-5; v_gene: TRBV7-2; abundance: few; CDR3aa: ASSLGAGGRAETQY
j_gene: TRBJ2-3; v_gene: TRBV3-1; abundance: many; CDR3aa: ASSQTTSDTQY
j_gene: TRBJ2-5; v_gene: TRBV4-3; abundance: few; CDR3aa: ASSQDLRAGEQETQY
j_gene: TRBJ2-5; v_gene: TRBV7-6; abundance: .; CDR3aa: ASSLVPSGGAQKETQY
j_gene: TRBJ2-7; v_gene: TRBV5-5; abundance: few; CDR3aa: ASSLTWAGQLSSYEQY
j_gene: TRBJ2-2; v_gene: TRBV15; abundance: many; CDR3aa: ATSRDGTNTGELF
j_gene: TRBJ2-1; v_gene: TRBV20-1; abundance: .; CDR3aa: SARDTGSPIGNEQF
j_gene: TRBJ2-5; v_gene: TRBV9; abundance: .; CDR3aa: ASSGDPQETQY
j_gene: TRBJ2-1; v_gene: TRBV12-5; abundance: many; CDR3aa: ASGPGTSGTNEQF
j_gene: TRBJ2-7; v_gene: TRBV6-2/TRBV6-3; abundance: many; CDR3aa: ASSYGVSWDEQY
j_gene: TRBJ1-3; v_gene: TRBV7-8; abundance: few; CDR3aa: ASRQRETGNTIY
j_gene: TRBJ2-3; v_gene: TRBV28; abundance: .; CDR3aa: ASSRNGPPDTQY
j_gene: TRBJ2-2; v_gene: TRBV19; abundance: few; CDR3aa: ASSPRGQGDFTGELF
j_gene: TRBJ1-2; v_gene: TRBV5-1; abundance: .; CDR3aa: ASSLNTGTGFGYT
j_gene: TRBJ2-3; v_gene: TRBV5-1; abundance: few; CDR3aa: ASSLFGTNTDTQY
j_gene: TRBJ2-3; v_gene: TRBV11-2; abundance: .; CDR3aa: ASSFQLSGDTQY
j_gene: TRBJ2-7; v_gene: TRBV20-1; abundance: few; CDR3aa: SARDFGRDHEQY
j_gene: TRBJ2-3; v_gene: TRBV12-3/TRBV12-4; abundance: .; CDR3aa: ASSPLDTQY
j_gene: TRBJ1-6; v_gene: TRBV10-2; abundance: .; CDR3aa: ASSGRGSGSYNSPLH
j_gene: TRBJ2-7; v_gene: TRBV7-2; abundance: few; CDR3aa: ASSPGQGRYEQY
j_gene: TRBJ2-4; v_gene: TRBV3-1; abundance: many; CDR3aa: ASSQPGAKNIQY
j_gene: TRBJ2-3; v_gene: TRBV7-8; abundance: many; CDR3aa: ASSSFSGGEDTQY
j_gene: TRBJ1-1; v_gene: TRBV6-5; abundance: .; CDR3aa: ASSYDGVLMNTEAF
j_gene: TRBJ1-1; v_gene: TRBV12-3/TRBV12-4; abundance: .; CDR3aa: ASSFTTNTEAF
j_gene: TRBJ2-7; v_gene: TRBV4-3; abundance: many; CDR3aa: ASSLYRDSSSYEQY
j_gene: TRBJ2-2; v_gene: TRBV9; abundance: .; CDR3aa: ASSVPDYSANTGELF